The clone carrying this TCR beta chain was seen repeatedly, ten times or more. The target antigen is unknown. These data originate in a study of CD8 T cells in ankylosing spondylitis. Study-wide points: Some of these motif variants have turned up before, in reports on reactive arthritis synovial fluid and blood. Matched ankylosing spondylitis synovial fluid reportedly contained a significantly enriched population of disease-linked clones. Within ankylosing spondylitis blood, a TCR beta motif made up of eight highly homologous variants appeared to be characteristic.

Trimming stripped 0 bases from V and 2 bases from J, with 13 bases between. CDR1 is SGHKS, CDR2 YYEKEE, per germline (reference sequence). The length of the CDR3 is 16 residues. Generation of TCR beta libraries employed quantitative 5'-RACE incorporating molecular barcodes. Using its own MiXCR run on the 5' RACE reads, TCRdb lists one record per CDR3 protein. The sample includes a few hundred thousand distinct CDR3 sequences, roughly 20% seen only once; the top ten take under 8.5%. The V gene is TRBV5-5, the J gene TRBJ2-3; the D call may be TRBD1 or TRBD2 (6 bases each). The receptor was isolated from a male donor with ankylosing spondylitis or in good health (not recorded which). Sequences were obtained from blood, either unsorted or a sorted T cell fraction (not recorded which). The CDR3 protein is CASSLVVSGATDTQYF. For the CDR3, the DNA is TGTGCCAGCAGCTTGGTCGTCTCGGGGGCCACAGATACGCAGTATTTT.